This T cell receptor beta chain was sequenced in a study of OX40 agonist ivuxolimab in advanced cancers. Turning to the overall study: Ivuxolimab was an agonistic, fully human IgG2 monoclonal antibody directed against OX40 (CD134), a costimulatory receptor. Three dose-escalation patients achieved partial responses, one with hepatocellular carcinoma and two with cutaneous melanoma. The paper describes the monotherapy dose-escalation part (N ≈ 49 patients) of the phase I trial of ivuxolimab. In the dose-escalation cohort, around four fifths of patients were male, and the mean age was 60 years with a range of roughly 23 to 79. Patients were allowed to have had prior anti-PD-1, anti-PD-L1 or anti-CTLA-4 therapy, and more than 35% of the dose-escalation patients had been treated with checkpoint inhibitors. Intravenous ivuxolimab was administered to patients every 2 weeks at six dose levels: 0.01, 0.1, 0.3, 1.5, 3 and 10 mg/kg. Among the 50 to 55 dose-escalation patients, around 19 had hepatocellular carcinoma, 15 or so melanoma, 9 renal cell carcinoma and 9 head and neck cancer. Peripheral TCRbeta sequencing was intended to test whether TCR sequence diversity was altered and clonal T-cell expansion was caused by ivuxolimab. What the study reported, not specific to this receptor: Partial responders in the 0.1-3.0 mg/kg groups had among the lowest normalized peripheral clonal expansion, especially among CD8+ T cells. Low levels of normalized T-cell clonal expansion were also seen in some patients who did not respond. Which antigens the clonally expanded peripheral T cells were specific for was not determined. At doses from 0.1 to 3.0 mg/kg, clonal expansion was seen in both CD4+ and CD8+ blood T cells between baseline and week 6. After ivuxolimab, more expanded clones were found on average in CD8+ T cells than in CD4+ T cells.

Concerning this clone: This clone's antigen is unknown. One base away there is no much larger clone; base qualities are not given.

Patients with autoimmune disease history or receiving systemic immunosuppression were excluded from the trial. Peripheral blood for TCR sequencing was collected from all dose cohorts at baseline, on cycle 4 day 1, and on cycle 7 day 1. The samples were drawn from a first-in-human, open-label, multicenter phase I dose-escalation trial of ivuxolimab. Adults with locally advanced or metastatic head and neck squamous cell, hepatocellular, melanoma or renal cell carcinoma were enrolled in the trial. Before TCR sequencing, CD4+ T cells and CD8+ T cells from peripheral blood were sorted into separate populations. CDR1 and CDR2, looked up from the germline V gene (reference sequence), are LNHDA and SQIVND. The CDR3 covers 13 residues, taking in both the cysteine and the phenylalanine. Only the CDR3 DNA is retained, 39 bases long and in frame from the first base. The junction shows trimming of 8 bases on V and 3 bases on J, plus 13 bases between the germline ends.

Genomic DNA was isolated from the sorted cells so that the TCRbeta CDR3 region could be sequenced. The immunoSEQ Assay was used for sequencing of TCRbeta CDR3 regions. The immuneACCESS repertoire file appears here via TCRdb, limited to in-frame rearrangements. These files lack a portion of the clones; in checked studies, under half of the deficit traces to unresolved V genes, and the cause of the others is not known. Recorded for this sample are roughly 40,000 clones; 90% of them occurred a single time. The ten top clones hold 6% of the sample. The source was CD4+ or CD8+ T cells sorted from blood, collected in a trial of the OX40 agonist ivuxolimab. The receptor chain draws on TRBV19 and TRBJ1-2, and possibly TRBD1, on 5 matching bases. This receptor was taken from an adult with an advanced solid tumor such as melanoma, head and neck, liver or kidney cancer. For the CDR3, the sequence is CASWDRSDYGYTF. The nucleotide sequence reads as follows: TGTGCCAGTTGGGACCGATCTGACTATGGCTACACCTTC. Full variable domain (CDR3 extended with the reference TRBV19 and TRBJ1-2 proteins): DGGITQSPKYLFRKEGQNVTLSCEQNLNHDAMYWYRQDPGQGLRLIYYSQIVNDFQKGDIAEGYSVSREKKESFPLTVTSAQKNPTAFYLCASWDRSDYGYTFGSGTRLTVV.